The 24 T cell receptor beta chains in this list originate from one sample, sequenced in a study of CD8 T cells in Susac syndrome. After extraction with the RNeasy kit, 0.5 to 1 ug of the RNA was reverse transcribed using random hexamers. TCRdb analysed the immunoSEQ multiplex PCR reads with MiXCR anew, one entry per CDR3 protein. The sample shows around 270,000 distinct CDR3 sequences, 70% to 90% of them seen only once. The sequenced sample consisted of CD8+ T cells from PBMCs. The receptors come from a human donor with multiple sclerosis.

This chain uses TRBV10-3 with TRBJ1-2; D is possibly TRBD1 (5 bases). Trimming shortened V by 8 bases and J by 0 bases, and 7 bases separated the two germline ends. CDR1 and CDR2 from the germline V gene are ENHRY and SYGVKD. CDR3 length equals 12 residues. The CDR3 DNA follows: TGTGCCATCGGAGGGGCTAACTATGGCTACACCTTC. Protein sequence: CAIGGANYGYTF.

The chain carries TRBV18 and TRBJ2-3; TRBD2 agrees at 10 bases. The CDR3 is 15 residues long. V was clipped by 4 bases and J by 0 bases; unmatched bases: 1. Germline-derived CDR1 and CDR2 are KGHSH and LQKENI. CDR3: CASSRTSGSTDTQYF. For the CDR3, the DNA is TGTGCCAGCTCACGGACTAGCGGTAGCACAGATACGCAGTATTTT.

This chain joins TRBV28 and TRBJ2-2, with TRBD2 matching 14 bases. The CDR3 spans 17 residues. CDR1 and CDR2 (germline): MDHEN, SYDVKM. The junction had 6 bases not matched to a gene; V was cut back by 7 bases and J by 2 bases. The CDR3 protein is CASTLGLAGANTGELFF. The CDR3 bases are TGTGCCAGCACCCTGGGACTAGCGGGGGCAAACACCGGGGAGCTGTTTTTT.

The rearrangement uses TRBV4-3 and TRBJ2-7; possible D gene TRBD2, 7 bases. Trimming took 1 base from V and 6 from J, leaving 19 bases between them. Germline V gene sequence: CDR1 LGHNA, CDR2 YSLEER. CDR3 length: 16 amino acids. CDR3 bases: TGCGCCAGCAGCCAAGGGCGGGGGACATTGTTCGGCGAGCAGTACTTC. The encoded protein is CASSQGRGTLFGEQYF.

The chain employs TRBV9 and TRBJ2-7; TRBD1 is a possible D gene (5 bases). The germline V and J ends were trimmed by 0 bases and 3 bases, with 10 bases remaining between them. CDR3 size: 14 residues. Germline CDR1 SGDLS, CDR2 YYNGEE. The CDR3, as DNA: TGTGCCAGCAGCGTAGCCACAGGTAACTACGAGCAGTACTTC. Amino acids: CASSVATGNYEQYF.

The chain recombines TRBV7-2 with TRBJ1-2; D not resolved. This CDR3 contains 13 residues. The ends were cut back, 4 bases at V and 5 bases at J, with 11 bases in the middle. Germline V lookup: CDR1 SGHTA, CDR2 FQGNSA. The CDR3 nucleotides read TGTGCCAGCAGCTCAAGCAAATCATATGGCTACACCTTC. This codes for CASSSSKSYGYTF.

This sequence joins TRBV27 and TRBJ2-2, with 9 nucleotides matching TRBD2. The CDR3 contains 16 residues. Losses at the gene ends were 5 bases for V and 5 bases for J; bases not matched to a gene: 9. CDR1 and CDR2 from the germline V gene are MNHEY and SMNVEV (reference sequence). CDR3 in DNA: TGTGCCAGCAGTCCCGAGACTAGCGGAGGGACCGGGGAGCTGTTTTTT. It is translated as CASSPETSGGTGELFF.

This chain joins TRBV10-3 and TRBJ1-2; no reliable D call. CDR3 length equals 14 residues. Trimming shortened V by 8 bases and J by 2 bases, and 15 bases separated the two germline ends. Germline V gene lookup returns CDR1 ENHRY and CDR2 SYGVKD. CDR3 in amino acids: CAIEDREANYGYTF. Written as DNA, the CDR3 is TGTGCCATCGAGGACCGTGAGGCGAACTATGGCTACACCTTC.

This clonotype was counted between two and nine times. This chain links TRBV6-1 with TRBJ1-5; D ambiguous. The CDR3 runs 16 residues. Trimming took off 7 bases at V and 5 bases at J, with 21 bases between the two ends. Germline V gene data show CDR1 as MNHNS and CDR2 as SASEGT. The CDR3 spells CASMTWVAATDQPQHF. Here the CDR3 DNA reads TGTGCCAGCATGACTTGGGTAGCCGCCACCGATCAGCCCCAGCATTTT.

The chain joins TRBV12-3 or TRBV12-4 to TRBJ1-2; perhaps TRBD1 as D (6 bases). The CDR3 runs to 11 residues. The V end was cut by 3 bases, the J end by 12 bases, with 11 bases between. This chain's CDR3 is CASSFGRGHTF. The CDR3 DNA follows: TGTGCCAGCAGTTTTGGCAGGGGACACACCTTC.

In the case of this clonotype: The junction and the germline gene differ at one end; a read error may be behind it. This chain links TRBV7-9 with TRBJ2-7, with 8 bases fitting TRBD1. From germline, CDR1 is SEHNR and CDR2 FQNEAQ (reference sequence). The CDR3 sequence is 14 residues long. The CDR3 spells CAGSSLQGDYEQYF. Written as DNA, the CDR3 is TGTGCCGGCAGCTCGCTACAGGGGGACTACGAGCAGTACTTC.

The CDR3 nucleotides read TGCGCCAGCAGCCAAGAAGCTGGGACTAGCGGGGGACCCTCCTACGAGCAGTACTTC. Translation: CASSQEAGTSGGPSYEQYF. V is TRBV4-3 and J is TRBJ2-7; 14 positions agree with TRBD2. Germline assignment: CDR1 LGHNA and CDR2 YSLEER. This CDR3 region has 19 residues. The V gene end was trimmed by 0 bases and the J gene end by 0 bases; junction bases not matched to a gene: 7.

The rearrangement uses TRBV20-1 and TRBJ2-2; D uncertain. CDR1 DFQATT and CDR2 SNEGSKA come from the germline V gene (reference sequence). This CDR3 is 13 amino acids long. Trimming stripped 5 bases from V and 3 bases from J, with 10 bases between. The chain's CDR3 is CSASSLDTGELFF. The DNA of the CDR3 is TGCAGTGCTTCCAGTTTGGACACCGGGGAGCTGTTTTTT.

This clonotype was found a few times. The chain links TRBV12-3 or TRBV12-4 to TRBJ1-5; 7 nucleotides match TRBD1. The V and J ends lost 3 bases and 7 bases, in that order; junction bases with no gene match: 6. CDR3 length: 14 residues. Here the CDR3 DNA reads TGTGCCAGCAGTTTCGACAGGGAGGTCCAGCCCCAGCATTTT. This gives the protein CASSFDREVQPQHF.

In DNA, the CDR3 is TGTGCCAGCAGCTTAGCCAGGGCGACTGAAGCTTTCTTT. This encodes CASSLARATEAFF. This rearrangement joins TRBV7-9 to TRBJ1-1; the D gene is possibly TRBD1 (5 bases). Trimming shortened V by 0 bases and J by 5 bases, and 7 bases separated the two germline ends. Germline assignment: CDR1 SEHNR and CDR2 FQNEAQ (reference sequence). The CDR3 has 13 amino acids.

The chain joins TRBV6-6 to TRBJ2-2; perhaps TRBD2 as D (6 bases). Germline values: CDR1 MNHNY, CDR2 SVGAGI (reference sequence). This CDR3 has 16 amino acids. V was pared by 1 base and J by 1 base, with 10 bases between. In DNA form, the CDR3 reads TGTGCCAGCAGTTACTACGGGAGCCAGAACACCGGGGAGCTGTTTTTT. Translated, it gives CASSYYGSQNTGELFF.

The chain combines TRBV9 with TRBJ2-7, with 8 nucleotides matching TRBD2. With 0 bases clipped from V and 2 bases from J, the junction kept 1 base outside the gene matches. Germline V CDR1 and CDR2: SGDLS, YYNGEE. The CDR3 is made up of 14 amino acids. CDR3 nucleotides: TGTGCCAGCAGCGTAGGCGGGGGGCCCTACGAGCAGTACTTC. Protein product: CASSVGGGPYEQYF.

This chain joins TRBV20-1 and TRBJ1-1, with TRBD1 matching over 11 bases. The J segment lost 5 bases and the V segment lost 1 base, leaving 3 bases of the junction unmatched. The V gene's germline CDR1 is DFQATT and CDR2 SNEGSKA (reference sequence). The CDR3 spans 14 residues. The CDR3 DNA follows: TGCAGTGCTAGAGTCGGGACAGGGGGGACTGAAGCTTTCTTT. Its translation is CSARVGTGGTEAFF.

The chain has TRBV3-1 and TRBJ2-3, with D unclear. This CDR3 comprises 11 residues. Trimming took 3 bases from V and 6 from J, leaving 4 bases between them. Germline V gives CDR1 LGHDT, CDR2 YNNKEL (reference sequence). The CDR3 nucleotides read TGTGCCAGCAGCCAGGTCGATACGCAGTATTTT. Translated, it gives CASSQVDTQYF.

The chain has TRBV5-6 and TRBJ2-2; TRBD1 might be the D (5 bases). This CDR3 has 15 residues. Germline CDR1 is SGHDT and CDR2 is YYEEEE. Trimming took 0 bases from V and 5 from J, leaving 11 bases between them. DNA of the CDR3: TGTGCCAGCAGCTTGGTAGCAGGGCTAACCGGGGAGCTGTTTTTT. It encodes CASSLVAGLTGELFF.

This chain joins TRBV6-2 or TRBV6-3 and TRBJ2-6; weak D call: TRBD2 (5 bases). V was trimmed by 6 bases and J by 3 bases, leaving 12 bases between them. Germline loops: CDR1 MNHEY, CDR2 SVGEGT. This CDR3 has 15 residues. Here the CDR3 DNA reads TGTGCCAGCAGCCTCCTAGCAGGTGGGGCCAACGTCCTGACTTTC. Translating gives CASSLLAGGANVLTF.

The chain has TRBV12-3 or TRBV12-4 and TRBJ1-2; possible D gene TRBD1, 6 bases. This CDR3 region has 15 residues. V was trimmed by 2 bases and J by 2 bases, leaving 12 bases between them. The CDR3 loop is CASSLTRTVNYGYTF. CDR3 DNA sequence: TGTGCCAGCAGTTTAACCCGGACAGTCAACTATGGCTACACCTTC.

The sample holds one count of this clonotype. The chain carries TRBV12-3 or TRBV12-4 and TRBJ2-2, with a weak D call TRBD2 (7 bases). V shed 4 bases and J shed 4 bases, with 16 bases lying between them. The CDR3 runs to 16 residues. CDR3 protein: CASSSLGGAGTGELFF. CDR3 in DNA: TGTGCCAGCAGTTCCCTAGGGGGGGCGGGCACCGGGGAGCTGTTTTTT.

This chain joins TRBV3-1 and TRBJ2-7; a weak D match, TRBD2 (6 bases). Trimming took 2 bases from V and 4 from J, leaving 15 bases between them. Germline CDR1 is LGHDT and CDR2 is YNNKEL (reference sequence). This CDR3 is 15 amino acids long. The CDR3 DNA reads as TGTGCCAGCAGCCAATCTCTCGGGGGTATGTACGAGCAGTACTTC. It encodes CASSQSLGGMYEQYF.